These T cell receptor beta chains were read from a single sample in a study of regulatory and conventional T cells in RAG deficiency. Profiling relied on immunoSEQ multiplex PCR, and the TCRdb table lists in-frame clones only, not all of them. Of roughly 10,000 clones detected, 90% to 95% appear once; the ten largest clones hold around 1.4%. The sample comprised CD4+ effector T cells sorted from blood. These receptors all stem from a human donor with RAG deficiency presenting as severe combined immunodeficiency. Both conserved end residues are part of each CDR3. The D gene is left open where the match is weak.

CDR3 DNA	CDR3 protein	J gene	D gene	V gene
TGTGCCAGTAGTATGATCGCCTGGGTTGATGAAGCTTTCTTT	CASSMIAWVDEAFF	TRBJ1-1	.	TRBV19
TGTGCCAGCAGCCCACAGCGCCCTAGCACAGATACGCAGTATTTT	CASSPQRPSTDTQYF	TRBJ2-3	.	TRBV14
TGTGCCAGCAGCTTTAGGGAGACTAGGGCAGGTAAGAACACTGAAGCTTTCTTT	CASSFRETRAGKNTEAFF	TRBJ1-1	.	TRBV7-2
TGTGCCAGCAGCTCCACGACTAGCGGGAGAGCCTACGAGCAGTACTTC	CASSSTTSGRAYEQYF	TRBJ2-7	TRBD2	TRBV7-2
TGTGCCAGCTCACCACCGGGGAGGGTAGAGACCCAGTACTTC	CASSPPGRVETQYF	TRBJ2-5	TRBD2	TRBV18
TGTGCCAGCAGCTCCGGGACTCACGGCGGGAACATTCAGTACTTC	CASSSGTHGGNIQYF	TRBJ2-4	.	TRBV7-9
TGTGCCAGCAGCTTCAACAGGAACACTGAAGCTTTCTTT	CASSFNRNTEAFF	TRBJ1-1	.	TRBV7-6
TGTGCCAGCAGTTTATGGGCAGGGGCCAACGTCCTGACTTTC	CASSLWAGANVLTF	TRBJ2-6	.	TRBV27
TGTGCCAGCACTCCCTCCGGGACGGCTAATGAAAAACTGTTTTTT	CASTPSGTANEKLFF	TRBJ1-4	.	TRBV6-5
TGCGCCAGCAGCTGGGACAGGGTTTACTACAATGAGCAGTTCTTC	CASSWDRVYYNEQFF	TRBJ2-1	TRBD1	TRBV5-1
TGTGCCAGCAGCCAACGACCGGGTAGTAGCGATCCGGCCAAAAACATTCAGTACTTC	CASSQRPGSSDPAKNIQYF	TRBJ2-4	.	TRBV4-2
TGTGCCAGCAGTCAGGGATTTGGGACCCAGTACTTC	CASSQGFGTQYF	TRBJ2-5	.	TRBV27
TGTGCCAGCAGCCATACACAGGGGAGGGGACCGGTGGCGGAGACCCAGTACTTC	CASSHTQGRGPVAETQYF	TRBJ2-5	.	TRBV4-2
TGTGCCTGGAGCTGGACAGGGCGGACTGAAGCTTTCTTT	CAWSWTGRTEAFF	TRBJ1-1	TRBD1	TRBV30
TGTGCCGGTTCCCGGGGTTTTCAAGAGACCCAGTACTTC	CAGSRGFQETQYF	TRBJ2-5	.	TRBV2